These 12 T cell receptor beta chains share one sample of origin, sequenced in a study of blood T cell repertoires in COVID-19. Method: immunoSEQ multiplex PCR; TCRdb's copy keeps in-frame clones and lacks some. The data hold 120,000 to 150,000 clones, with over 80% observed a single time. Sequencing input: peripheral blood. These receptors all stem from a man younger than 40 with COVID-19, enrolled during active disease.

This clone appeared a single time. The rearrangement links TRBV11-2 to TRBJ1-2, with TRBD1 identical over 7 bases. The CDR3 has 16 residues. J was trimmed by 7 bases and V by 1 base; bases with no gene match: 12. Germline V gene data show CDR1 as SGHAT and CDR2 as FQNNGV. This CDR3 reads CASSLVAGGASPGYTF. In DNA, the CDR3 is TGTGCCAGCAGCTTAGTGGCAGGGGGTGCTTCCCCTGGCTACACCTTC.

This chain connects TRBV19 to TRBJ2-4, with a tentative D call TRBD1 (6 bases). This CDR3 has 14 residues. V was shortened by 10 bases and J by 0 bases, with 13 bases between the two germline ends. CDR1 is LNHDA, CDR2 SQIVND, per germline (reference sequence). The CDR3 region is CATRTDIAKNIQYF. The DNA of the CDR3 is TGTGCCACTAGGACAGATATAGCCAAAAACATTCAGTACTTC.

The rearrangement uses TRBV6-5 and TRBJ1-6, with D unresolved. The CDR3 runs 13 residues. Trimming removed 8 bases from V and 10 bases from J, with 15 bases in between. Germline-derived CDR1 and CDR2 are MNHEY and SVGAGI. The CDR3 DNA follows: TGTGCCAGCCGGCGGAGGGAGCGGTCACCCCTCCACTTT. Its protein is CASRRRERSPLHF.

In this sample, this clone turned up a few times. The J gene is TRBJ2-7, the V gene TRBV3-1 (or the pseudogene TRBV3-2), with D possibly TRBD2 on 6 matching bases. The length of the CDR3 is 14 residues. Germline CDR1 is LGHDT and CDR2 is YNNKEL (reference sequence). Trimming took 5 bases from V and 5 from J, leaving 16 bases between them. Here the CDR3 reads CASSAHSGDDEQYF. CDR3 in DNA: TGTGCCAGCAGCGCCCATAGCGGAGACGACGAGCAGTACTTC.

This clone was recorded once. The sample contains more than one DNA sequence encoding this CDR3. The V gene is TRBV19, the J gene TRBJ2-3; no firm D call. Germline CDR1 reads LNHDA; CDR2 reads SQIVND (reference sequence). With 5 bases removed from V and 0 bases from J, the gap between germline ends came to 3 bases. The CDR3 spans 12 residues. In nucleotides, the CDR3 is TGTGCCAGTAGTTTAAGCACAGATACGCAGTATTTT. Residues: CASSLSTDTQYF.

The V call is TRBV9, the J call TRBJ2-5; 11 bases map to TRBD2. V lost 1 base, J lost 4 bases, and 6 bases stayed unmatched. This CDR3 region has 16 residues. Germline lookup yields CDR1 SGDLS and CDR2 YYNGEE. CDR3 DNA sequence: TGTGCCAGCAGCGTAAATCCCGGGACTAGCGGAGAGACCCAGTACTTC. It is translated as CASSVNPGTSGETQYF.

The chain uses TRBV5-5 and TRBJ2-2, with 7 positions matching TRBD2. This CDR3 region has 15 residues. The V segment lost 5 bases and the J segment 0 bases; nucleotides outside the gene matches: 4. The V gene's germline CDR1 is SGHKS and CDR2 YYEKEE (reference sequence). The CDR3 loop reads CASSSLAANTGELFF. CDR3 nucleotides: TGTGCCAGCAGTAGTCTAGCGGCGAACACCGGGGAGCTGTTTTTT.

The CDR3 DNA sequence: TGTGCCAGCAGCCCGCCAGGGACTAATGAAAAACTGTTTTTT. This sequence encodes CASSPPGTNEKLFF. The chain employs TRBV7-2 and TRBJ1-4; perhaps TRBD1 as D (5 bases). In germline, CDR1 is SGHTA, CDR2 FQGNSA. Between the trimmed V and J ends, which lost 5 bases and 2 bases, there was a span of 9 bases. The CDR3 spans 14 residues.

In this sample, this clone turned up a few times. For the CDR3, the DNA is TGTGCCAGTAGTTCCCGAACTAGCGGGAGGGGGAGTGAGCAGTTCTTC. Translating gives CASSSRTSGRGSEQFF. The V and J genes are TRBV19 and TRBJ2-1; TRBD2 matches 13 bases. J was trimmed by 9 bases and V by 5 bases; bases with no gene match: 10. The CDR3 extends over 16 amino acids. The germline V gene has CDR1 LNHDA and CDR2 SQIVND (reference sequence). Supplemented by reference TRBV19 and TRBJ2-1, the full variable domain reads DGGITQSPKYLFRKEGQNVTLSCEQNLNHDAMYWYRQDPGQGLRLIYYSQIVNDFQKGDIAEGYSVSREKKESFPLTVTSAQKNPTAFYLCASSSRTSGRGSEQFFGPGTRLTVL.

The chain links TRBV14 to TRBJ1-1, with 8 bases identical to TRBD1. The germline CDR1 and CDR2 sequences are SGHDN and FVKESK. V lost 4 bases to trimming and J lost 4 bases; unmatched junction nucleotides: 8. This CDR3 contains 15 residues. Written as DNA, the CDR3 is TGTGCCAGCAGCCTAACAGGGGGGGTGAGCACTGAAGCTTTCTTT. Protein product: CASSLTGGVSTEAFF.

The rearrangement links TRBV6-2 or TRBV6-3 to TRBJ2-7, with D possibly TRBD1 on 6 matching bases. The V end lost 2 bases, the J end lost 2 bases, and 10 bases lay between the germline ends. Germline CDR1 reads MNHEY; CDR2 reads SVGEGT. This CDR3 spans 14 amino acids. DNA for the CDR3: TGTGCCAGCAGTTACGCGGACAGTACCTACGAGCAGTACTTC. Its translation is CASSYADSTYEQYF.

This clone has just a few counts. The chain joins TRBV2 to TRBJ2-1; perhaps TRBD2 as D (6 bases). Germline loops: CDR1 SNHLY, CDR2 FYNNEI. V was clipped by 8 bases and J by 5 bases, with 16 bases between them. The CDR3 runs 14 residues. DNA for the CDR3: TGTGCCAGCGAACGGGGGTCTGCTGACAATGAGCAGTTCTTC. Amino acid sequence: CASERGSADNEQFF.